This passage covers 18 T cell receptor beta chains from one sample sequenced in a study of T cells after yellow fever vaccination. TCRdb re-called the 5' RACE reads with MiXCR, one entry per CDR3 protein. The profile shows roughly 500,000 distinct CDR3 sequences, 15% to 20% of them singletons. This sample comprised PBMCs, obtained 15 days after the yellow fever booster vaccination. These receptors were collected from a man aged 25 to 45 who received the YFV17D yellow fever vaccine.

This clonotype has only a few counts. The rearrangement links TRBV2 to TRBJ2-7; TRBD1 is a possible D gene (6 bases). Germline V gene data show CDR1 as SNHLY and CDR2 as FYNNEI. With 7 bases removed from V and 0 bases from J, the gap between germline ends came to 13 bases. This CDR3 contains 14 residues. This CDR3 reads CASTQGSRSYEQYF. The CDR3 bases are TGTGCCAGCACCCAGGGGAGTCGCTCCTACGAGCAGTACTTC.

There are a few counts of this clonotype. J is TRBJ2-1 and V is TRBV28; 8 nucleotides agree with TRBD2. The J segment lost 0 bases and the V segment lost 6 bases, leaving 7 bases of the junction unmatched. The germline gives CDR1 MDHEN, CDR2 SYDVKM. The CDR3 has 16 residues. The CDR3, as DNA: TGTGCCAGCAGCCCAGCGGGAGTCCTCTCCTACAATGAGCAGTTCTTC. Its protein is CASSPAGVLSYNEQFF.

CDR3 DNA: TGCGCCAGCAGCCCAACTCCGGGAGACGACACCGGGGAGCTGTTTTTT. Its translation is CASSPTPGDDTGELFF. The J gene is TRBJ2-2, the V gene TRBV5-1; tentative D call: TRBD2 (6 bases). The CDR3 consists of 16 residues. Per germline, CDR1 SGHRS and CDR2 YFSETQ. Between the trimmed V and J ends, which lost 4 bases and 3 bases, there was a span of 16 bases.

This clonotype turned up a few times. The V gene is TRBV11-2, the J gene TRBJ2-5, with 10 bases identical to TRBD1. The CDR3 runs 13 residues. The germline V gene encodes CDR1 SGHAT and CDR2 FQNNGV. With 9 bases clipped from V and 5 bases from J, the junction kept 6 bases outside the gene matches. CDR3: CASRQGAIETQYF. CDR3 sequence (DNA): TGTGCCAGTCGACAGGGGGCTATTGAGACCCAGTACTTC.

This chain connects TRBV5-6 to TRBJ2-1; perhaps D is TRBD1 or TRBD2 (7 bases each). This CDR3 contains 14 residues. The germline V and J ends were trimmed by 2 bases and 5 bases, with 11 bases remaining between them. Germline CDR1 SGHDT, CDR2 YYEEEE. The DNA of the CDR3 is TGTGCCAGCAGCTTCAGGGGGAGGGACAATGAGCAGTTCTTC. Its protein is CASSFRGRDNEQFF.

V usage is TRBV29-1 and J usage is TRBJ2-5; TRBD1 matches at 7 bases. The germline V gene encodes CDR1 SQVTM and CDR2 ANQGSEA. V lost 6 bases and J lost 5; bases outside the gene matches: 9. The CDR3 extends over 13 amino acids. CDR3 nucleotides: TGCAGCGTCCTTACAGACAGGGAGGAGACCCAGTACTTC. Amino acid sequence: CSVLTDREETQYF.

This clonotype was seen a few times. V and J are TRBV9 and TRBJ2-7, with 12 bases identical to TRBD2. The J segment lost 5 bases and the V segment lost 2 bases, leaving 14 bases of the junction unmatched. Germline V gene sequence: CDR1 SGDLS, CDR2 YYNGEE. CDR3 size: 18 residues. The CDR3 region is CASSVAVLGASGRDEQYF. For the CDR3, the DNA is TGTGCCAGCAGCGTGGCAGTGTTGGGGGCTAGCGGGAGGGACGAGCAGTACTTC.

The chain joins TRBV6-5 to TRBJ1-6; possibly TRBD1 for D (6 bases). The CDR3 is made up of 14 amino acids. Germline V gene sequence: CDR1 MNHEY, CDR2 SVGAGI. The germline V and J ends were trimmed by 3 bases and 7 bases, with 10 bases remaining between them. The CDR3 protein is CASSYGGQNSPLHF. The CDR3 DNA sequence: TGTGCCAGCAGTTATGGGGGGCAGAATTCACCCCTCCACTTT.

The rearrangement links TRBV5-1 to TRBJ2-1; possible D gene TRBD1, 6 bases. The CDR3 is 13 residues long. In germline, CDR1 is SGHRS, CDR2 YFSETQ. Trimming pared 4 bases from V and 13 bases from J, leaving 18 bases between. As DNA, the CDR3 is TGCGCCAGCAGCCTTGATGTAACAGGGAATCAGTTCTTC. Protein: CASSLDVTGNQFF.

As concerns this clonotype: An end of the junction does not agree with germline; a read error may underlie this. The V gene is TRBV20-1, the J gene TRBJ2-5, with D unresolved. The CDR3 covers 12 residues. Germline V lookup: CDR1 DFQATT, CDR2 SNEGSKA (reference sequence). This chain's CDR3 is CSARDQVETQYF. In nucleotides, the CDR3 is TGCAGTGCGAGAGACCAGGTGGAGACCCAGTACTTC.

This chain connects TRBV5-4 to TRBJ2-7; 12 nucleotides match TRBD2. The V and J ends lost 4 bases and 2 bases, in that order; junction bases with no gene match: 7. Germline V gene data show CDR1 as SGHNT and CDR2 as YYREEE (reference sequence). The CDR3 is made up of 16 amino acids. The chain's CDR3 is CASSGGLAGEPYEQYF. Here the CDR3 DNA reads TGTGCCAGCAGCGGGGGACTAGCGGGCGAACCCTACGAGCAGTACTTC.

The V call is TRBV10-2, the J call TRBJ2-7; the D gene could be TRBD1 or TRBD2 (5 bases each). V was shortened by 7 bases and J by 5 bases, with 12 bases between the two germline ends. The germline V gene has CDR1 WSHSY and CDR2 SAAADI. The CDR3 contains 12 residues. The chain's CDR3 is CASNSGRNEQYF. Here the CDR3 DNA reads TGCGCCAGCAACTCGGGACGCAACGAGCAGTACTTC.

This clonotype was detected ten times or more. The chain combines TRBV20-1 with TRBJ2-1; TRBD2 matches 7 bases. V shed 6 bases and J 2 bases; nucleotides not matched to a gene: 7. The germline CDR1 and CDR2 sequences are DFQATT and SNEGSKA (reference sequence). The CDR3 has 14 residues. Written as DNA, the CDR3 is TGCAGTGCGTCAAGTGCGGGAGCCTACAATGAGCAGTTCTTC. It translates to CSASSAGAYNEQFF.

This clonotype was observed a few times. The chain employs TRBV7-3 and TRBJ2-5; TRBD2 agrees at 12 bases. V trimming: 4 bases; J trimming: 5 bases; junction bases outside the gene matches: 11. The CDR3 runs to 17 residues. The germline CDR1 and CDR2 sequences are SGHTA and FQGTGA. CDR3 nucleotides: TGTGCCAGCAGCTCCCTAGCGGGAGGGCCAAGGGGGGAGACCCAGTACTTC. It encodes CASSSLAGGPRGETQYF.

Only a few counts were recorded for this clonotype. The chain joins TRBV7-6 to TRBJ2-3; D may be TRBD1 or TRBD2 (5 bases each). There are 17 residues in the CDR3. Germline V gene lookup returns CDR1 SGHVS and CDR2 FNYEAQ. V was clipped by 0 bases and J by 4 bases, with 17 bases between them. Here the CDR3 reads CASSLALGEEPPDTQYF. CDR3 bases: TGTGCCAGCAGCTTAGCGCTGGGGGAAGAACCCCCAGATACGCAGTATTTT.

The rearrangement joins TRBV20-1 to TRBJ1-2, with no clear D. Trimming removed 1 base from V and 4 bases from J, with 13 bases in between. Germline values: CDR1 DFQATT, CDR2 SNEGSKA (reference sequence). This CDR3 has 14 amino acids. CDR3 DNA sequence: TGCAGTGCTAGAGTCCTCGCAGTATCCTATGGCTACACCTTC. This encodes CSARVLAVSYGYTF.

The chain links TRBV7-9 to TRBJ2-7; TRBD2 matches at 13 bases. The CDR3 totals 17 residues. V gave up 3 bases and J gave up 2 bases; unmatched junction bases: 7. CDR1 SEHNR and CDR2 FQNEAQ come from the germline V gene (reference sequence). In nucleotides, the CDR3 is TGTGCCAGCAGCTTTACTGGGGGGACTAGCGGGACCTACGAGCAGTACTTC. It yields the protein CASSFTGGTSGTYEQYF.

This chain's CDR3 is CAISEREGTEAFF. In nucleotides, the CDR3 is TGTGCCATCAGTGAAAGGGAGGGCACTGAAGCTTTCTTT. This sequence joins TRBV10-3 and TRBJ1-1; D unresolved. The CDR3 is 13 amino acids. Trimming left V 3 bases short and J 4 bases short, with 9 bases between. Germline values: CDR1 ENHRY, CDR2 SYGVKD.